This T cell receptor beta chain was recovered during a study of CD8 T cells in ankylosing spondylitis. For this clonotype: Its antigen is unidentified.

Germline CDR1 reads MGHDK; CDR2 reads SYGVNS. Trimming shortened V by 3 bases and J by 9 bases, and 14 bases separated the two germline ends. CDR3 length: 13 amino acids. Findings and limits, study-wide: Characteristic of ankylosing spondylitis blood, it appeared, was a TCR beta motif comprising several highly homologous variants. Reported data indicate significant enrichment of disease-linked clones within matched ankylosing spondylitis synovial fluid.

TCRdb re-derived calls from the 5' RACE reads in MiXCR, one entry per CDR3 protein. The repertoire holds under 300,000 distinct CDR3 sequences, with 18% as singletons. This clonotype was sampled from a male donor with ankylosing spondylitis or in good health (not recorded which). This chain uses TRBV25-1 with TRBJ1-2; D might be TRBD1 (5 bases). Specimen: blood, either unsorted or a sorted T cell fraction (not recorded which). CDR3 nucleotides: TGTGCCAGCAGTGAGGGACTACGGGTTAGCTACACCTTC. Residues: CASSEGLRVSYTF.